These 9 T cell receptor beta chains came from one sample sequenced in a study of blood T cell repertoires in COVID-19 (dated by TCRdb to the early 2020s). The library relied on the immunoSEQ multiplex PCR assay. Here the immuneACCESS table is served through TCRdb, limited to in-frame sequences with V and J called. Missing clones are a known gap in these copies; in checked studies unresolved V genes cover under half, and the rest lacks a known reason. Within this sample are about 49,000 clones, with about three quarters of them counted one time only. The ten largest make up around 45% of the sample. The material sequenced was peripheral blood. These receptors were collected from a man between 65 and 80 years old with active or convalescent COVID-19.

In DNA form, the CDR3 reads TGTGCCAGCAGCTTATGGGGCGGTGGGACTGAAGCTTTCTTT. This gives the protein CASSLWGGGTEAFF. V usage is TRBV7-3 and J usage is TRBJ1-1; TRBD1 is a possible D gene (5 bases). Per the germline V gene, CDR1 is SGHTA and CDR2 is FQGTGA. The CDR3 has 14 amino acids. Deletions cut 2 bases from V and 5 bases from J, with 12 bases between.

The CDR3 nucleotides read TGTGCCAGCAGCTTAGGAGGGAACTCTGGAAACACCATATATTTT. Its translation is CASSLGGNSGNTIYF. The chain couples TRBV11-2 to TRBJ1-3; D remains unclear. Germline loops: CDR1 SGHAT, CDR2 FQNNGV. The CDR3 extends over 15 amino acids. V lost 1 base and J 0 bases, leaving 7 bases between the germline ends. The variable domain in full, completed from reference TRBV11-2 and TRBJ1-3, reads EAGVAQSPRYKIIEKRQSVAFWCNPISGHATLYWYQQILGQGPKLLIQFQNNGVVDDSQLPKDRFSAERLKGVDSTLKIQPAKLEDSAVYLCASSLGGNSGNTIYFGEGSWLTVV.

The CDR3 sequence is CASSAPGNEQFF. The CDR3, as DNA: TGTGCCAGCAGCGCTCCAGGGAATGAGCAGTTCTTC. The rearrangement joins TRBV11-2 to TRBJ2-1; possible D gene TRBD1, 5 bases. The CDR3 sequence is 12 residues long. Germline V gene lookup returns CDR1 SGHAT and CDR2 FQNNGV. With 5 bases removed from V and 7 bases from J, the gap between germline ends came to 9 bases.

The genes are TRBV6-1 and TRBJ1-2; a possible D gene is TRBD1 (5 bases). Germline V lookup: CDR1 MNHNS, CDR2 SASEGT. V lost 2 bases and J lost 7, with 14 bases in between. This CDR3 region has 14 residues. DNA of the CDR3: TGTGCCAGCAGTGAATTGGCAGGGTTTGGTGGCTACACCTTC. The encoded protein is CASSELAGFGGYTF.

The chain is built from TRBV11-3 and TRBJ1-1; weak D call: TRBD1 (5 bases). The germline V gene encodes CDR1 SGHNT and CDR2 YENEEA. The ends were cut back, 5 bases at V and 4 bases at J, with 17 bases in the middle. The CDR3 length is 15 residues. The CDR3 reads CASSPGGTSGTEAFF. The DNA of the CDR3 is TGTGCCAGCAGCCCCGGGGGGACCTCGGGCACTGAAGCTTTCTTT.

The chain joins TRBV2 to TRBJ1-2; possible D gene TRBD1, 5 bases. The V gene's germline CDR1 is SNHLY and CDR2 FYNNEI. Trimming removed 7 bases at V and 7 bases at J, with 13 bases between. The CDR3 runs 12 residues. In DNA form, the CDR3 reads TGTGCCAGCAAGGAGTCAGGGCTTGGCTACACCTTC. Encoded protein: CASKESGLGYTF.

The chain couples TRBV6-1 to TRBJ1-6; possible D gene TRBD1, 5 bases. V lost 3 bases to trimming and J lost 7 bases, with 10 bases between them. The CDR3 is 14 residues long. Germline V CDR1 and CDR2: MNHNS, SASEGT. The CDR3 coding sequence is TGTGCCAGCAGTGAGTTCAGGGTAAATTCACCCCTCCACTTT. Amino acid sequence: CASSEFRVNSPLHF.

This clone was observed many times. V and J are TRBV2 and TRBJ2-7; D is uncertain. The V gene lost 6 bases and the J gene lost 2 bases, with 11 bases spanning the gap. Germline values: CDR1 SNHLY, CDR2 FYNNEI. The CDR3 sequence is 13 residues long. The CDR3 loop is CASRERGTYEQYF. CDR3 sequence (DNA): TGTGCCAGCAGAGAACGCGGTACCTACGAGCAGTACTTC.

This chain links TRBV3-1 (or the pseudogene TRBV3-2) with TRBJ1-4, with 7 bases that match TRBD1. The junction had 8 bases not matched to a gene; V was cut back by 2 bases and J by 5 bases. Per the germline V gene, CDR1 is LGHDT and CDR2 is YNNKEL (reference sequence). There are 16 residues in the CDR3. CDR3 amino acids: CASSQNWGRGNEKLFF. CDR3 DNA: TGTGCCAGCAGCCAAAATTGGGGCAGGGGGAATGAAAAACTGTTTTTT.